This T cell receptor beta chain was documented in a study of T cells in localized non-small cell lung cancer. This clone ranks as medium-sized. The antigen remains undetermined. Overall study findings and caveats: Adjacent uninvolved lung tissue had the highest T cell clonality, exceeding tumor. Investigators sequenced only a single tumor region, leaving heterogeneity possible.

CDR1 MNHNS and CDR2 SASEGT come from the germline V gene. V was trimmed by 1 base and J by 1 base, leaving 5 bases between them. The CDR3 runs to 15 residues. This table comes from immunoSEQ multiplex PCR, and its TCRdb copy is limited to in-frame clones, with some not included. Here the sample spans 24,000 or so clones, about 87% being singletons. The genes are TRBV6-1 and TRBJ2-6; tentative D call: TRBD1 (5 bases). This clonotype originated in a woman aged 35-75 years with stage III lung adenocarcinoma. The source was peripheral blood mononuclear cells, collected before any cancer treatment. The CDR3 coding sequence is TGTGCCAGCAGTGAAGAGGGGTCTGGGGCCAACGTCCTGACTTTC. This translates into CASSEEGSGANVLTF.